This T cell receptor beta chain was recovered during a study of cytomegalovirus exposure and HLA in healthy donors. Across the study: As released early, the data held roughly 85 million unique TCRs from HLA-typed donors. Caucasian-associated ancestry cluster membership applied to approximately 80% of nearly 400 genotyped donors.

A multiplex PCR was run with 60 Vbeta primers and 13 Jbeta primers. Data came from immunoSEQ multiplex PCR; TCRdb stores just in-frame clones and leaves some out. There are about 50,000 clones in the sample; 60% to 80% occur only once, and 2.5% to 3% lies in the top ten. There are 13 residues in the CDR3. The V gene's germline CDR1 is MNHNS and CDR2 SASEGT. This chain connects TRBV6-1 to TRBJ2-7; 8 positions agree with TRBD1. The specimen was PBMCs. The receptor was derived from a woman between 40 and 55 years old in good health and CMV-seropositive. The CDR3 loop is CASSEAHRDRTVV. DNA of the CDR3: TGTGCCAGCAGTGAAGCCCACAGGGACAGGACAGTTGTG.